A selection of T cell receptor beta chains follows, all from one sample in a study of T cells after posttransplantation cyclophosphamide. TCRdb's table, derived via immunoSEQ multiplex PCR, lists solely in-frame clones and lacks some. Captured here are around 10,000 clones, none seen once; the top ten comprise roughly 13%. Sequenced material: PBMCs, taken after allogeneic stem cell transplant with posttransplant cyclophosphamide. These receptors all come from a female patient in her forties who received an allogeneic stem cell transplant from a related donor, was CMV-positive, and had no GVHD. Part of the T cells may come from the graft donor. Each CDR3 is given with its conserved first and last residue. A D gene is named only where the DNA matches it firmly. Not every row has a clone size; where given, it reads once, few, many or a size class.

D gene	CDR3 length	V gene	J gene	clone size	CDR3 protein	CDR3 DNA
TRBD1	14	TRBV10-3	TRBJ1-5	many	CAISEDRGSQPQHF	TGTGCCATCAGTGAGGACAGGGGAAGTCAGCCCCAGCATTTT
.	13	TRBV7-8	TRBJ1-6	many	CASSRDSLSPLHF	TGTGCCAGCAGCCGGGACTCCCTATCACCCCTCCACTTT
TRBD2	19	TRBV7-9	TRBJ2-5	many	CASSPRSLAGGGSYGTQYF	TGTGCCAGCAGCCCCAGATCCCTAGCGGGAGGCGGTTCCTATGGGACCCAGTACTTC
TRBD2	18	TRBV27	TRBJ2-3	many	CASSHYRGLAGHTDTQYF	TGTGCCAGCAGTCACTACCGCGGACTAGCGGGACACACAGATACGCAGTATTTT
.	13	TRBV7-9	TRBJ2-3	many	CASSLGAGETQYF	TGTGCCAGCAGCTTAGGGGCCGGGGAGACGCAGTATTTT
.	16	TRBV5-1	TRBJ2-1	many	CASSWTPDRTYNEQFF	TGCGCCAGCAGCTGGACCCCGGACAGAACCTACAATGAGCAGTTCTTC
TRBD1	15	TRBV29-1	TRBJ2-7	many	CSVRGDRGRQDEQYF	TGCAGCGTTCGGGGAGACAGGGGGCGTCAGGACGAGCAGTACTTC
.	14	TRBV7-2	TRBJ1-5	many	CASSSQLGNQPQHF	TGTGCCAGCAGCTCACAGCTGGGCAATCAGCCCCAGCATTTT
TRBD1	14	TRBV25-1	TRBJ2-1	few	CASGGTGGYNEQFF	TGTGCCAGCGGGGGGACAGGAGGTTACAATGAGCAGTTCTTC
TRBD2	14	TRBV5-4	TRBJ2-7	many	CASSWGLDGAEQYF	TGTGCCAGCAGCTGGGGACTAGACGGTGCTGAGCAGTACTTC
TRBD2	13	TRBV29-1	TRBJ2-1	few	CSVGRASYNEQFF	TGCAGCGTCGGGAGGGCCAGCTACAATGAGCAGTTCTTC
TRBD2	14	TRBV27	TRBJ2-1	many	CASSLLAGGNEQFF	TGTGCCAGCAGTTTACTAGCGGGGGGCAATGAGCAGTTCTTC
.	18	TRBV23-1	TRBJ2-3	many	CASSLPRTILYTYDTQYF	TGCGCCAGCAGTCTTCCCAGGACAATTCTCTACACCTACGATACGCAGTATTTT
.	14	TRBV4-1	TRBJ1-6	many	CASSHRTENSPLHF	TGCGCCAGCAGCCACCGCACAGAAAATTCACCCCTCCACTTT
TRBD1	14	TRBV7-9	TRBJ2-7	few	CASSRTGDMGEQYF	TGTGCCAGCAGCAGGACAGGGGATATGGGCGAGCAGTACTTC
TRBD2	18	TRBV2	TRBJ2-2	.	CASTDGLAGWINTGELFF	TGTGCCAGCACCGACGGACTAGCGGGGTGGATAAACACCGGGGAGCTGTTTTTT
TRBD1	17	TRBV9	TRBJ1-3	many	CASSGGTGVFEGNTIYF	TGTGCCAGCAGCGGGGGGACAGGGGTTTTTGAAGGAAACACCATATATTTT
.	14	TRBV18	TRBJ1-4	many	CASSPVATFEKLFF	TGTGCCAGCTCGCCAGTCGCGACTTTTGAAAAACTGTTTTTT
TRBD2	15	TRBV4-1	TRBJ2-7	many	CASRQELAGDYEQYF	TGCGCCAGCAGGCAGGAACTAGCGGGGGACTACGAGCAGTACTTC
TRBD2	16	TRBV7-8	TRBJ2-2	many	CASSYSSGPRTGELFF	TGTGCCAGCAGTTACAGTAGCGGGCCCCGGACCGGGGAGCTGTTTTTT
.	12	TRBV29-1	TRBJ1-1	many	CSVGEEYTEAFF	TGCAGCGTAGGAGAAGAATACACTGAAGCTTTCTTT
TRBD1	17	TRBV29-1	TRBJ1-2	many	CSVSTGQGVPQGKGYTF	TGCAGCGTTTCTACGGGACAGGGGGTGCCACAAGGGAAGGGCTACACCTTC
.	17	TRBV5-1	TRBJ2-5	many	CASSSLSSTLYQETQYF	TGCGCCAGCAGCTCCCTCTCTAGCACTCTGTACCAAGAGACCCAGTACTTC
.	14	TRBV28	TRBJ2-7	many	CASSFVGLGDEQYF	TGTGCCAGCAGTTTTGTGGGTCTGGGCGACGAGCAGTACTTC
TRBD1	16	TRBV27	TRBJ2-3	.	CASSPAGGDYTDTQYF	TGTGCCAGCAGTCCCGCAGGGGGCGATTACACAGATACGCAGTATTTT
.	12	TRBV2	TRBJ2-3	many	CASLGGPDTQYF	TGTGCCAGTTTGGGTGGGCCAGATACGCAGTATTTT
.	12	TRBV9	TRBJ1-2	many	CASSGALWGYTF	TGTGCCAGCAGCGGGGCTCTGTGGGGCTACACCTTC
TRBD1	14	TRBV7-9	TRBJ2-5	many	CASSSRQGWETQYF	TGTGCCAGCAGCTCCCGACAGGGCTGGGAGACCCAGTACTTC
TRBD1	14	TRBV19	TRBJ1-1	many	CASSTGQGGTEAFF	TGTGCCAGTAGTACCGGACAGGGGGGGACTGAAGCTTTCTTT
.	14	TRBV29-1	TRBJ1-2	many	CSVEWGETRYGYTF	TGCAGCGTTGAATGGGGAGAGACAAGGTATGGCTACACCTTC
.	16	TRBV6-1	TRBJ1-2	many	CASSEQARGSGHGYTF	TGTGCCAGCAGTGAACAGGCGAGAGGGAGTGGTCATGGCTACACCTTC
.	17	TRBV4-1	TRBJ1-1	many	CASSQDWARFMNTEAFF	TGCGCCAGCAGCCAAGATTGGGCCAGATTCATGAACACTGAAGCTTTCTTT
.	16	TRBV9	TRBJ1-3	many	CASSVGFGGAGNTIYF	TGTGCCAGCAGCGTAGGATTTGGGGGGGCTGGAAACACCATATATTTT
.	15	TRBV4-1	TRBJ1-2	many	CASSQTLTVNYGYTF	TGCGCCAGCAGCCAAACCCTGACAGTTAACTATGGCTACACCTTC
.	12	TRBV7-8	TRBJ2-1	few	CASSLFYNEQFF	TGTGCCAGCAGCTTATTTTATAATGAGCAGTTCTTC
.	15	TRBV14	TRBJ2-7	many	CASSQDGSRSYEQYF	TGTGCCAGCAGCCAAGATGGTTCGCGGTCCTACGAGCAGTACTTC
TRBD1	15	TRBV5-1	TRBJ2-7	many	CASSPGGTGAYEQYF	TGCGCCAGCAGTCCGGGGGGGACAGGGGCCTACGAGCAGTACTTC
TRBD1	14	TRBV27	TRBJ2-7	many	CASSISQGAAEQYF	TGTGCCAGCAGTATCAGTCAGGGGGCGGCGGAGCAGTACTTC
TRBD2	17	TRBV5-4	TRBJ2-5	.	CASSLGSIAGVGEIQYF	TGTGCCAGCAGCTTAGGATCGATAGCGGGGGTGGGAGAGATCCAGTACTTC
.	16	TRBV19	TRBJ1-3	many	CASTRTRVNSGNTIYF	TGTGCCAGTACCCGCACCAGGGTTAACTCTGGAAACACCATATATTTT
.	13	TRBV28	TRBJ1-5	many	CASSLYSNQPQHF	TGTGCCAGCAGTTTGTATAGCAATCAGCCCCAGCATTTT
TRBD1	18	TRBV28	TRBJ1-5	many	CASSPDRGLALGNQPQHF	TGTGCCAGCAGTCCCGACAGGGGGCTGGCCCTTGGCAATCAGCCCCAGCATTTT